These 22 T cell receptor beta chains came from one sample sequenced in a study of siplizumab effects on memory and regulatory T cells. TCRdb's table, derived via immunoSEQ multiplex PCR, lists solely in-frame clones and lacks some. Here the sample spans roughly 40,000 clones, 89% being singletons. The sample taken for sequencing was naive CD4+ T cells sorted from blood. The receptors shown here come from a human donor in good health.

The V and J genes are TRBV20-1 and TRBJ2-3, with D unresolved. The CDR3 runs 11 residues. V was shortened by 6 bases and J by 2 bases, with 6 bases between the two germline ends. The germline gives CDR1 DFQATT, CDR2 SNEGSKA (reference sequence). The CDR3 DNA is TGCAGTGCCAAATACACAGATACGCAGTATTTT. Its protein is CSAKYTDTQYF.

The chain has TRBV6-5 and TRBJ2-1, with a weak D call TRBD1 (5 bases). V gave up 0 bases and J gave up 5 bases, with 14 bases separating them. The CDR3 length is 16 residues. Germline V gene sequence: CDR1 MNHEY, CDR2 SVGAGI. DNA for the CDR3: TGTGCCAGCAGTTACTCGAGTAGGGGTTGGAACAATGAGCAGTTCTTC. It translates to CASSYSSRGWNNEQFF.

This clone was picked up a small number of times. This chain uses TRBV5-8 with TRBJ1-2, with 11 bases lining up with TRBD1. Germline V gene sequence: CDR1 SGHTS, CDR2 YDEGEE. With V trimmed by 4 bases and J by 5 bases, 7 bases remained unmatched. The CDR3 length is 15 residues. The CDR3 region has the DNA TGTGCCAGCAGCCTGACCGGGACAGGGGGTTATGGCTACACCTTC. It translates to CASSLTGTGGYGYTF.

Notes on this clone: Sequence at one end of the junction differs from germline and may be a read error. The chain carries TRBV6-1 and TRBJ1-2, with no clear D. The CDR3 has 8 residues. CDR1 MNHNS and CDR2 SASEGT come from the germline V gene. For the CDR3, the DNA is TGTGCCAGCAGTGAGGACGTCTTC. This gives the protein CASSEDVF.

This chain uses TRBV9 with TRBJ2-7, with 14 bases fitting TRBD2. CDR3 length: 16 residues. Losses at the gene ends were 3 bases for V and 0 bases for J; bases not matched to a gene: 2. Germline CDR1 SGDLS, CDR2 YYNGEE. In nucleotides, the CDR3 is TGTGCCAGCAGCGAAGGACTAGCGGGGGGCTCCTACGAGCAGTACTTC. Protein: CASSEGLAGGSYEQYF. Combining the CDR3 with reference TRBV9 and TRBJ2-7 gives the whole variable domain DSGVTQTPKHLITATGQRVTLRCSPRSGDLSVYWYQQSLDQGLQFLIQYYNGEERAKGNILERFSAQQFPDLHSELNLSSLELGDSALYFCASSEGLAGGSYEQYFGPGTRLTVT.

CDR3 in DNA: TGTGCCAGTAGTTCTAGACAGGGCGGATCACCCCTCCACTTT. Protein: CASSSRQGGSPLHF. This rearrangement joins TRBV19 to TRBJ1-6, with 7 positions matching TRBD1. J lost 10 bases, V lost 5 bases, and 8 bases had no gene match. Germline V gene sequence: CDR1 LNHDA, CDR2 SQIVND (reference sequence). The CDR3 runs to 14 residues.

V and J are TRBV7-9 and TRBJ2-6; D assignment may be TRBD1 or TRBD2 (5 bases each). Germline V CDR1 and CDR2: SEHNR, FQNEAQ (reference sequence). Between the trimmed V and J ends, which lost 5 bases and 0 bases, there was a span of 8 bases. This CDR3 has 15 amino acids. This chain's CDR3 is CASSPGPSGANVLTF. DNA of the CDR3: TGTGCCAGCAGCCCGGGGCCCTCTGGGGCCAACGTCCTGACTTTC.

The chain couples TRBV23-1 to TRBJ2-7; perhaps TRBD2 as D (5 bases). TRBV23-1 is classed as an ORF, of uncertain function. The CDR3 has 15 amino acids. V dropped 8 bases and J dropped 7 bases, with 24 bases sitting between them. The CDR3 sequence is CASYRVTAGREEQYF. For the CDR3, the DNA is TGCGCCAGCTATCGGGTTACCGCGGGTAGAGAGGAGCAGTACTTC.

The chain links TRBV7-2 to TRBJ2-3, with D tentatively TRBD1 (6 bases). CDR1 and CDR2 from the germline V gene are SGHTA and FQGNSA. There are 14 residues in the CDR3. The V end was cut by 2 bases, the J end by 5 bases, with 11 bases between. This CDR3 is CASSLTWTVDTQYF. DNA of the CDR3: TGTGCCAGCAGCTTAACCTGGACAGTAGATACGCAGTATTTT.

This clone was counted a single time. This chain joins TRBV11-2 and TRBJ2-2; D is undetermined. Germline V CDR1 and CDR2: SGHAT, FQNNGV. The CDR3 is made up of 12 amino acids. V was shortened by 4 bases and J by 6 bases, with 6 bases between the two germline ends. The CDR3 DNA reads TGTGCCAGCAGCTCTTCCTCCGGGGAGCTGTTTTTT. Translating gives CASSSSSGELFF.

CDR3 nucleotide sequence: TGCGCCAGCAGTCAACCACTAGCGGGGGGCTCCTACGAGCAGTACTTC. Protein product: CASSQPLAGGSYEQYF. V is TRBV10-2 and J is TRBJ2-7; 12 bases map to TRBD2. V was clipped by 5 bases and J by 0 bases; unmatched bases: 5. The CDR3 consists of 16 residues. The germline CDR1 and CDR2 sequences are WSHSY and SAAADI.

This sequence joins TRBV5-1 and TRBJ2-7; no definite D call. V lost 4 bases and J 0 bases, leaving 14 bases between the germline ends. Germline V lookup: CDR1 SGHRS, CDR2 YFSETQ. The CDR3 runs to 15 residues. The CDR3 is CASSLRSLSSYEQYF. As DNA, the CDR3 is TGCGCCAGCAGCCTTCGGTCCCTGAGCTCCTACGAGCAGTACTTC.

Notes on this clone: Within the sample, other DNA sequences also encode this same CDR3. J is TRBJ2-6 and V is TRBV25-1; no clear D gene. This CDR3 spans 16 amino acids. Germline lookup yields CDR1 MGHDK and CDR2 SYGVNS. Trimming removed 4 bases at V and 0 bases at J, with 10 bases between. CDR3 protein: CASSAGGSSGANVLTF. The CDR3 nucleotides are TGTGCCAGCAGTGCGGGCGGCAGCTCTGGGGCCAACGTCCTGACTTTC.

The chain links TRBV5-4 to TRBJ1-3, with 7 positions matching TRBD1. Trimming cost V 4 bases and J 0 bases; bases outside gene matches: 4. Per germline, CDR1 SGHNT and CDR2 YYREEE (reference sequence). The CDR3 runs 15 residues. CDR3 protein: CASSRTGDSGNTIYF. CDR3 coding DNA: TGTGCCAGCAGCCGGACAGGAGACTCTGGAAACACCATATATTTT. Together with reference TRBV5-4 and TRBJ1-3, the CDR3 gives the full variable domain: ETGVTQSPTHLIKTRGQQVTLRCSSQSGHNTVSWYQQALGQGPQFIFQYYREEENGRGNFPPRFSGLQFPNYSSELNVNALELDDSALYLCASSRTGDSGNTIYFGEGSWLTVV.

This rearrangement joins TRBV6-5 to TRBJ2-1; D unclear. V was pared by 2 bases and J by 0 bases, with 11 bases between. The CDR3 sequence is 16 residues long. Germline CDR1 reads MNHEY; CDR2 reads SVGAGI. The CDR3 protein is CASSYQVVASYNEQFF. DNA for the CDR3: TGTGCCAGCAGTTACCAGGTCGTGGCCTCCTACAATGAGCAGTTCTTC.

This clone came up once. The J gene is TRBJ2-5, the V gene TRBV25-1; the D gene is possibly TRBD1 (5 bases). CDR1 is MGHDK and CDR2 is SYGVNS in the germline V gene. V lost 1 base and J 3 bases, leaving 9 bases between the germline ends. The CDR3 is made up of 14 amino acids. CDR3 DNA sequence: TGTGCCAGCAGTGAATTTTTAGGGGAAGAGACCCAGTACTTC. Residues: CASSEFLGEETQYF.

V usage is TRBV6-1 and J usage is TRBJ1-2; 9 bases agree with TRBD1. Germline V lookup: CDR1 MNHNS, CDR2 SASEGT. The CDR3 contains 15 residues. The ends lost 3 bases at V and 3 bases at J; junction bases unmatched: 5. The CDR3 loop is CASSEDRGRHYGYTF. The CDR3 DNA follows: TGTGCCAGCAGTGAGGACAGGGGAAGGCACTATGGCTACACCTTC.

V is TRBV19 and J is TRBJ1-5; D uncertain. The CDR3 is 13 amino acids. With 3 bases removed from V and 5 bases from J, the gap between germline ends came to 8 bases. Germline V gene data show CDR1 as LNHDA and CDR2 as SQIVND (reference sequence). CDR3 loop: CASSIGRDQPQHF. The CDR3 DNA reads as TGTGCCAGTAGTATCGGACGGGATCAGCCCCAGCATTTT.

The V and J genes are TRBV9 and TRBJ2-5, with 10 bases that match TRBD2. V was pared by 4 bases and J by 0 bases, with 6 bases of the junction left unmatched. The CDR3 length is 16 residues. CDR1 is SGDLS and CDR2 is YYNGEE in the germline V gene. CDR3 region: CASSRTSGSYQETQYF. The CDR3 DNA is TGTGCCAGCAGCAGGACTAGCGGATCTTACCAAGAGACCCAGTACTTC.

The chain employs TRBV7-9 and TRBJ2-3; 13 nucleotides line up with TRBD2. This CDR3 has 15 amino acids. J was trimmed by 4 bases and V by 5 bases; bases with no gene match: 3. Germline CDR1 SEHNR, CDR2 FQNEAQ (reference sequence). CDR3 sequence reads: CASSLGTSGADTQYF. CDR3 DNA: TGTGCCAGCAGCCTAGGGACTAGCGGGGCAGATACGCAGTATTTT.

V is TRBV7-9 and J is TRBJ1-1; tentatively, D is TRBD1 (6 bases). The CDR3 consists of 16 residues. Looked up from germline, CDR1 is SEHNR and CDR2 is FQNEAQ (reference sequence). V gave up 0 bases and J gave up 1 base, with 12 bases separating them. The CDR3 DNA is TGTGCCAGCAGCTTAGCGGAATCGGACAGGAACACTGAAGCTTTCTTT. Its translation is CASSLAESDRNTEAFF.

This chain links TRBV10-3 with TRBJ1-2, with D perhaps TRBD1 (6 bases). The CDR3 spans 14 residues. V lost 7 bases and J 3 bases, leaving 15 bases between the germline ends. Germline V gene data show CDR1 as ENHRY and CDR2 as SYGVKD. DNA of the CDR3: TGTGCCATCACAGGGCTAAGGGGGGACTATGGCTACACCTTC. Its translation is CAITGLRGDYGYTF.